This T cell receptor (beta chain) was profiled in a study of cytomegalovirus exposure and HLA in healthy donors. Study in general: From HLA-typed donors, an early data release held tens of millions of unique TCRs. Study results and caveats: Researchers left out some V segments, among them TRBV6-2 and TRBV6-3, as indistinguishable. In an earlier analysis, productive rearrangement rates for most beta V segments clustered near 87% or 30%.

The J segment lost 4 bases and the V segment lost 5 bases, leaving 12 bases of the junction unmatched. Germline-derived CDR1 and CDR2 are SGDLS and YYNGEE. The CDR3 is 17 amino acids. To note about this clone: The antigen is unknown.

Vbeta (60) and Jbeta (13) primers were used in the PCR. Sequenced by immunoSEQ multiplex PCR; TCRdb stores in-frame clones only, minus some. The table has a few hundred thousand clones, approximately 80% seen once. V is TRBV9 and J is TRBJ1-6; 7 bases are shared with TRBD1. Sequenced: PBMCs. The receptor was derived from a man aged 25 to 40 in good health and CMV-seronegative. The CDR3 DNA follows: TGTGCCAGCAGTTTTACTCCAGGGGGGTCTTATAATTCACCCCTCCACTTT. Its protein is CASSFTPGGSYNSPLHF.